These 12 T cell receptor beta chains share one sample of origin, sequenced in a study of post-analysis software for immune sequencing data. Overall study findings and caveats: Higher frequency in patients than in controls was seen for roughly 5 TRBV segments, with TRBV5-6, TRBV5-1 and TRBV20-1 among them.

The antigens these receptors bind are not known. Incorporated into the TCR beta cDNA libraries were unique molecular identifiers, which served to reduce PCR and sequencing biases. TCRdb passed the PCR reads through MiXCR, listing each CDR3 protein once. The table shows hundreds of thousands of distinct CDR3 sequences, with 55% to 60% occurring only once. The sample comprised blood. These receptors came from a girl aged 2 to 10 with multiple sclerosis.

In regard to this clonotype: At one end, the junction sequence differs from germline, possibly due to a read error. This chain links TRBV6-1 with TRBJ2-5; TRBD2 agrees at 11 bases. CDR3 length: 18 residues. Per germline, CDR1 MNHNS and CDR2 SASEGT. CDR3 sequence: CASRIRGTSGRVQETQYF. The CDR3 nucleotides are TGTGCCAGCAGAATAAGGGGTACTAGCGGGAGAGTTCAGGAGACCCAGTATTTC.

This clonotype was detected once. The chain links TRBV12-3 or TRBV12-4 to TRBJ1-2; D is uncertain. The CDR3 is made up of 13 amino acids. V shed 6 bases and J shed 4 bases, with 12 bases lying between them. The CDR3 loop reads CASRPGPTYGYTF. CDR3 coding DNA: TGTGCCAGCAGGCCCGGACCGACCTATGGCTACACCTTC.

A word on this clonotype: The germline gene is not matched at one end of the junction; a read error may be the cause. J is TRBJ2-2 and V is TRBV12-3 or TRBV12-4; the D gene is possibly TRBD2 (6 bases). The CDR3 spans 16 residues. In nucleotides, the CDR3 is TGTGCCAGCACTTTACATGGACTAACCTCCACCGGGGAGCTGTTTTTT. This translates into CASTLHGLTSTGELFF.

The V and J genes are TRBV12-3 or TRBV12-4 and TRBJ2-1, with 7 bases aligning to TRBD2. V gave up 2 bases and J gave up 6 bases; unmatched junction bases: 7. The CDR3 has 15 amino acids. CDR3 region: CASSLRAGLGNEQFF. DNA for the CDR3: TGTGCCAGCAGTTTACGAGCGGGATTGGGCAATGAGCAGTTCTTC.

There are a few counts of this clonotype. This chain links TRBV6-5 with TRBJ2-7; D not resolved. CDR3 length: 16 residues. Trimming removed 6 bases from V and 0 bases from J, with 18 bases in between. Per germline, CDR1 MNHEY and CDR2 SVGAGI. CDR3 sequence: CASSSPPRRSSYEQYF. For the CDR3, the DNA is TGTGCCAGCAGCTCACCCCCTCGTAGGTCCTCCTACGAGCAGTACTTC.

This chain links TRBV29-1 with TRBJ2-1; 10 nucleotides line up with TRBD2. Germline values: CDR1 SQVTM, CDR2 ANQGSEA. The J segment lost 9 bases and the V segment lost 2 bases, leaving 13 bases of the junction unmatched. The CDR3 spans 16 residues. In DNA, the CDR3 is TGCAGCGTTGAACTAATACTAGCGGGGTATAGTGGTGAGCAGTTCTTC. Its protein is CSVELILAGYSGEQFF.

This clonotype was seen just once. The V gene is TRBV7-2, the J gene TRBJ1-2; 8 positions agree with TRBD1. The V segment lost 1 base and the J segment 4 bases; nucleotides outside the gene matches: 8. The CDR3 covers 16 residues. Germline lookup yields CDR1 SGHTA and CDR2 FQGNSA. This chain's CDR3 is CASSLGTGWEAYGYTF. CDR3 nucleotides: TGTGCCAGCAGCTTAGGGACAGGGTGGGAAGCCTATGGCTACACCTTC.

J is TRBJ2-7 and V is TRBV29-1; 7 positions match TRBD1. Germline lookup yields CDR1 SQVTM and CDR2 ANQGSEA. Trimming cost V 7 bases and J 0 bases; bases outside gene matches: 9. This CDR3 is 14 amino acids long. Written as DNA, the CDR3 is TGCAGCGCTTGCAGGGGGACCAGCTCCTACGAGCAGTACTTC. Translation: CSACRGTSSYEQYF.

This clonotype occurred many times. This chain joins TRBV29-1 and TRBJ2-7; 11 positions agree with TRBD1. Germline CDR1 is SQVTM and CDR2 is ANQGSEA. The CDR3 runs to 14 residues. Losses at the gene ends were 6 bases for V and 5 bases for J; bases not matched to a gene: 9. The chain's CDR3 is CSVGIPGQGDEQYF. CDR3 in DNA: TGCAGCGTGGGGATACCGGGACAGGGGGACGAGCAGTACTTC.

The rearrangement links TRBV10-1 to TRBJ2-1, with TRBD2 matching 9 bases. The length of the CDR3 is 14 residues. Unmatched junction bases numbered 2, after V lost 3 bases and J lost 5 bases. In germline, CDR1 is WNHNN, CDR2 SYGVQD (reference sequence). The CDR3 loop reads CASSEASGNNEQFF. The CDR3 DNA sequence: TGCGCCAGCAGTGAAGCTAGCGGGAACAATGAGCAGTTCTTC.

This clonotype came up many times. The rearrangement joins TRBV12-3 or TRBV12-4 to TRBJ2-7; D gene uncertain. Between the trimmed V and J ends, which lost 1 base and 6 bases, there was a span of 4 bases. This CDR3 is built from 11 residues. The CDR3 bases are TGTGCCAGCAGTTTAGTCGCCGAGCAGTACTTC. Amino acid sequence: CASSLVAEQYF.

This chain links TRBV29-1 with TRBJ2-3, with D possibly TRBD1 on 6 matching bases. The CDR3 covers 10 residues. The V gene lost 3 bases and the J gene lost 9 bases, with 7 bases spanning the gap. From germline, CDR1 is SQVTM and CDR2 ANQGSEA. In DNA, the CDR3 is TGCAGCGTTGAGGACAGAACGCAGTATTTT. It is translated as CSVEDRTQYF.